One TCR beta chain is described in this entry. Its target is unknown. The junction shows a germline mismatch at one end, possibly a read error. These data belong to a study of tumor and adjacent non-tumor tissue in lung cancer. Study observations and caveats: Compared with tumor, normal lung showed significantly lower TCR diversity.

This sample's RNA came from whole unsorted tissue. Per germline, CDR1 SGHAT and CDR2 FQDESV (reference sequence). The CDR3 is made up of 12 amino acids. TCRbeta libraries were built with three rounds of nested PCR, modified from ARM-PCR. TCRdb re-called the multiplex PCR reads with MiXCR, one entry per CDR3 protein. The sample has roughly 120,000 distinct CDR3 sequences; approximately 80% are singletons. Specimen: lung tumor tissue. The rearrangement links TRBV11-1 to TRBJ1-2; no clear D. The TCR originated in a man between 65 and 80 years old with non-small cell lung cancer. The CDR3 region is CASNLYRDGYTF. In DNA form, the CDR3 reads TGTGCCAGCAACTTATATAGAGATGGCTACACCTTC. Full variable domain (outside the CDR3, taken from reference TRBV11-1 and TRBJ1-2): EAEVAQSPRYKITEKSQAVAFWCDPISGHATLYWYRQILGQGPELLVQFQDESVVDDSQLPKDRFSAERLKGVDSTLKIQPAELGDSAMYLCASNLYRDGYTFGSGTRLTVV.